A single sample gave rise to the 17 T cell receptor beta chains below, sequenced in a study of T cells expressing NK-cell markers. TCRdb re-called the 5' RACE reads and catalogs CDR3 proteins one per entry, DNA excluded. The data include fewer than 550,000 distinct CDR3 sequences; the top ten clones carry over 1.1%. The source material was blood T cells: a sorted CD56 or NKG2C T cell subset, CD4+ or CD8+ T cells, or bulk PBMC T cells (not recorded which). Receptors originate from a woman aged 45-65 years in good health.

The CDR3 loop is CASSPPGEEQFF. The rearrangement joins TRBV7-9 to TRBJ2-1; checking the TCRdb D call of TRBD1 is not possible without DNA. From germline, CDR1 is SEHNR and CDR2 FQNEAQ (reference sequence). The CDR3 length is 12 residues.

The chain couples TRBV12-3 or TRBV12-4 to TRBJ2-2; TCRdb selects TRBD1, and the lack of DNA leaves this call unchecked. The CDR3 runs 13 residues. CDR3 amino acids: CASSRQGAGELFF.

The rearrangement links TRBV29-1 to TRBJ1-2; TCRdb picks TRBD1, but there is no DNA to check that call. Germline-derived CDR1 and CDR2 are SQVTM and ANQGSEA. The CDR3 is 12 amino acids. CDR3 region: CSATPGDYGYTF.

V and J are TRBV5-1 and TRBJ2-2. Germline-derived CDR1 and CDR2 are SGHRS and YFSETQ. CDR3 size: 14 residues. The CDR3 region is CASSLDLNTGELFF.

The rearrangement links TRBV5-1 to TRBJ2-1. The germline gives CDR1 SGHRS, CDR2 YFSETQ. This CDR3 is 13 amino acids long. Here the CDR3 reads CASSLVVGNEQFF.

The gene calls are TRBV4-1 and TRBJ1-5; no DNA is available, so the TRBD1 call from TCRdb remains unchecked. The CDR3 consists of 15 residues. Germline V gene data show CDR1 as MGHRA and CDR2 as YSYEKL. The CDR3 here is CASSQVDRPNQPQHF.

J is TRBJ1-1 and V is TRBV20-1. Germline V gene data show CDR1 as DFQATT and CDR2 as SNEGSKA (reference sequence). This CDR3 spans 11 amino acids. CDR3: CSAGGRLGAFF.

This chain links TRBV10-1 with TRBJ2-3; as DNA is missing, the TRBD1 call by TCRdb cannot be tested. The CDR3 length is 16 residues. Germline CDR1 WNHNN, CDR2 SYGVQD (reference sequence). Here the CDR3 reads CASSESYAGGTDTQYF.

The rearrangement joins TRBV20-1 to TRBJ2-7; checking the TCRdb D call of TRBD1 is not possible without DNA. Germline CDR1 is DFQATT and CDR2 is SNEGSKA (reference sequence). This CDR3 region has 12 residues. CDR3 protein: CSAARDSYEQYF.

The chain uses TRBV7-9 and TRBJ2-5. In germline, CDR1 is SEHNR, CDR2 FQNEAQ (reference sequence). This CDR3 contains 11 residues. The CDR3 region is CASSSSWTQYF.

This chain uses TRBV11-3 with TRBJ2-7; TCRdb's D call, TRBD2, is unchecked because there is no DNA. CDR3 size: 15 residues. CDR1 and CDR2 (germline): SGHNT, YENEEA. Here the CDR3 reads CASSQRTSGDYEQYF.

The chain has TRBV19 and TRBJ2-1; the D gene TCRdb calls, TRBD2, cannot be checked with no DNA. The CDR3 covers 15 residues. CDR1 is LNHDA and CDR2 is SQIVND in the germline V gene (reference sequence). The CDR3 loop reads CASSIVAGGRNEQFF.

The chain couples TRBV15 to TRBJ2-2; TCRdb lists TRBD2, though no DNA is available to test this call. Germline CDR1 LNHNV, CDR2 YYDKDF (reference sequence). This CDR3 comprises 15 residues. CDR3 sequence reads: CATSPRGTMPGELFF. The whole variable domain, remainder taken from reference TRBV15 and TRBJ2-2, is DAMVIQNPRYQVTQFGKPVTLSCSQTLNHNVMYWYQQKSSQAPKLLFHYYDKDFNNEADTPDNFQSRRPNTSFCFLDIRSPGLGDTAMYLCATSPRGTMPGELFFGEGSRLTVL.

J is TRBJ2-5 and V is TRBV7-9; TCRdb designates TRBD1, a call that cannot be tested without DNA. Germline CDR1 SEHNR, CDR2 FQNEAQ (reference sequence). The CDR3 extends over 16 amino acids. CDR3 protein: CASSGRRGRLLETQYF.

This chain joins TRBV10-3 and TRBJ2-2. CDR3 length: 15 amino acids. CDR1 is ENHRY, CDR2 SYGVKD, per germline. CDR3 loop: CAISERVANTGELFF.

This chain connects TRBV10-2 to TRBJ2-2; there is no DNA to check the TCRdb D call of TRBD2. CDR1 and CDR2 (germline): WSHSY, SAAADI. The CDR3 length is 13 residues. The CDR3 loop is CAAGLLNTGELFF.

V gene TRBV5-1 combines with J gene TRBJ2-3; no DNA is available, so the TRBD2 call from TCRdb remains unchecked. This CDR3 spans 14 amino acids. From germline, CDR1 is SGHRS and CDR2 YFSETQ. This CDR3 is CASSLGGVPDTQYF.